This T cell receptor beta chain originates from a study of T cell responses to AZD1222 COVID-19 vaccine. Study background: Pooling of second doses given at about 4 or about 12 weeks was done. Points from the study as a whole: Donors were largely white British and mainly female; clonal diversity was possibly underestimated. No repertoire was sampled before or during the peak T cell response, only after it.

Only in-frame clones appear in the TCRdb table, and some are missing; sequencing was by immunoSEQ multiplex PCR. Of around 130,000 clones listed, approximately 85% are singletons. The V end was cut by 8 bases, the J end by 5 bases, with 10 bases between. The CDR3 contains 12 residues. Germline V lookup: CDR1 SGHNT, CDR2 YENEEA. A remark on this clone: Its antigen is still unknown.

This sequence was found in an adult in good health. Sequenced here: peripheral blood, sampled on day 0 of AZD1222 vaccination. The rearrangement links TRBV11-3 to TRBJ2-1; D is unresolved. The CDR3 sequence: CASQGWDNEQFF. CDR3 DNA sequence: TGTGCCAGCCAAGGCTGGGACAATGAGCAGTTCTTC.